The source of this TCR beta chain is a study of OX40 agonist ivuxolimab in advanced cancers. Overall study: Hepatocellular carcinoma, melanoma, renal cell or head and neck cancer was diagnosed in the dose-escalation patients.

Study-level results: Expanded clones were, on average, more numerous in CD8+ T cells than in CD4+.

CDR3 size: 15 residues. Germline V gene sequence: CDR1 MDHEN, CDR2 SYDVKM. V lost 3 bases to trimming and J lost 5 bases; unmatched junction nucleotides: 6. A note on this clone: Its antigen remains unknown.

TCRdb's copy holds only in-frame clones and misses some; the assay was immunoSEQ multiplex PCR. Of around 100,000 clones detected, approximately 93% appear once; the ten largest clones hold 0.26%. This material consisted of CD4+ or CD8+ T cells sorted from blood, taken in a trial of the OX40 agonist ivuxolimab. The receptor was isolated from an adult with an advanced solid tumor such as melanoma, head and neck, liver or kidney cancer. The chain employs TRBV28 and TRBJ1-4, with 7 nucleotides matching TRBD1. The CDR3 region has the DNA TGTGCCAGCAGTTTCCTCGGGACAGCAAATGAAAAACTGTTTTTT. It encodes CASSFLGTANEKLFF.